These T cell receptor beta chains were read from a single sample in a study of blood T cell repertoires in COVID-19. Sequencing used immunoSEQ multiplex PCR; TCRdb keeps in-frame clones, though not all of them. The repertoire consists of some 450,000 clones, with 88% occurring once and the leading ten covering over 10%. The sample taken for sequencing was peripheral blood. Receptors originate from a woman in her forties or fifties with COVID-19, enrolled during active disease. The conserved cysteine and the conserved F or W are not part of the CDR3 here. Some rows mark clone size as missing; the rest say once, few, many or name a class of expanded clone.

v_gene,abundance,CDR3aa
TRBV7-9,NA,ASSMSRTGSYGYT
TRBV2,NA,ASSEIGQGANEQY
TRBV5-1,NA,ASSLLQGSTYEQY
TRBV19,NA,ASSSQGANYGYT
TRBV30,NA,AWRLLVYGYT
TRBV2,NA,ASSRRTGVEKLF
TRBV19,NA,ASKSGGRTEAF
TRBV7-6,once,ASSSRLAGLGELF
TRBV12-3/TRBV12-4,NA,ASSSGTSYEQY
TRBV5-1,once,ASSFSGRNYEQY
TRBV1,NA,TSSHPPLAGVDTQY
TRBV30,once,AWVKGLSTDTQY
TRBV9,once,ASSVEQHGYT
TRBV18,NA,ASSPRGGRGPHTGELF
TRBV3-1/TRBV3-2,NA,ASSPLALQGGEQF
TRBV5-8,NA,ASSLTGASTEAF
TRBV29-1,NA,SVEKRQAYGYT
TRBV11-2,NA,ASSLALGGSTDTQY
TRBV20-1,NA,SASKTRGTALTPFAGEQY
TRBV10-2,NA,ASKAGRGGYNEQF
TRBV6-6,NA,ASSYNFIGGANVLT
TRBV2,NA,ASSESLEATQY
TRBV9,NA,ASSRHPTGGRISYNEQF
TRBV15,NA,ATSRDWGQGKPTEAF
TRBV6-6,NA,ASSRSDRGKNTEAF
TRBV4-1,few,ASSAPGQGAGNTIY
TRBV28,once,ASQDINYGYT
TRBV19,NA,ASTRGTGGNYGYT
TRBV7-2,NA,ASSLDRVREKLF
TRBV7-8,NA,ASSFTGTPYEQY
TRBV5-1,once,ASSSAGSMSGTQY
TRBV6-5,once,ASSYGVRGYEQY
TRBV28,NA,ASIRTGGGRPLH
TRBV2,once,ASRGGLVYT
TRBV6-5,NA,ASSRDRAYGYT
TRBV6-5,NA,ASSLSGGTDTQY
TRBV4-2,NA,ASSQGGVMGGALF
TRBV30,NA,AGQITGEPY
TRBV9,NA,ASSGLAGGRRETQY
TRBV6-5,NA,ASSQGSYEQY
TRBV25-1,NA,ASSAGGPNTEAF
TRBV7-3,few,ASSQEVDSPLH
TRBV3-1/TRBV3-2,once,ASSRMGLAGGSSYNEQF
TRBV27,NA,ASSFGSGYGYT
TRBV27,NA,ASSPGLASSSYEQY
TRBV6-5,NA,ASTRGQSNTEAF
TRBV20-1,NA,SARGDTIY
TRBV6-6,NA,ASSYSDQPQH
TRBV5-1,NA,ASSPARGDTEAF
TRBV5-1,NA,ASSGSRLFLQEQY